The present entry profiles one T cell receptor (beta chain) with its context. The record originates from a study of blood T cell repertoires in COVID-19. Measured with immunoSEQ multiplex PCR; TCRdb has only the in-frame clones, and not every one. The data show approximately 60,000 clones, roughly three quarters seen once. The clonotype originates from a woman at least 80 years old with active or convalescent COVID-19. The specimen sequenced was peripheral blood.

The CDR3 region is CASSLDWQGRETQYF. The CDR3 bases are TGCGCCAGCAGCTTGGACTGGCAGGGGAGAGAGACCCAGTACTTC. The chain uses TRBV5-1 and TRBJ2-5; possibly TRBD1 for D (6 bases). Germline lookup yields CDR1 SGHRS and CDR2 YFSETQ. V lost 0 bases, J lost 4 bases, and 13 bases lay in between. The CDR3 totals 15 residues. Full variable domain (rest looked up from reference TRBV5-1 and TRBJ2-5): KAGVTQTPRYLIKTRGQQVTLSCSPISGHRSVSWYQQTPGQGLQFLFEYFSETQRNKGNFPGRFSGRQFSNSRSEMNVSTLELGDSALYLCASSLDWQGRETQYFGPGTRLLVL.